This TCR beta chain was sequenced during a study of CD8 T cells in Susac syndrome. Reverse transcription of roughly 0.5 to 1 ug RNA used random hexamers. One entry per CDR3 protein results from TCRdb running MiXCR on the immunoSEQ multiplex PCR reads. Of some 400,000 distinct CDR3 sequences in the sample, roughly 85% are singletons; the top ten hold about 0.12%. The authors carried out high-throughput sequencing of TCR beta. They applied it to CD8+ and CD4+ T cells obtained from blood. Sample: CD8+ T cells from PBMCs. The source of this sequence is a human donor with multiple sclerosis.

CDR3 protein: CASSRGQGLNSPLHF. The CDR3 DNA follows: TGCGCCAGCAGCCGGGGACAGGGGCTGAATTCACCCCTCCACTTT. The J gene is TRBJ1-6, the V gene TRBV4-1, with TRBD1 identical over 10 bases. Germline V lookup: CDR1 MGHRA, CDR2 YSYEKL. The CDR3 length is 15 residues. V was pared by 4 bases and J by 7 bases, with 4 bases of the junction left unmatched.